The 23 T cell receptor beta chains in this list originate from one sample, sequenced in a study of cytomegalovirus exposure and HLA in healthy donors. Primers for the PCR totalled 60 Vbeta and 13 Jbeta. The protocol was immunoSEQ multiplex PCR, while the TCRdb copy is restricted to in-frame clones and leaves out a portion. The profile shows fewer than 250,000 clones, over 75% of them singletons. Sequences were obtained from PBMCs. The receptors here all came from a man aged 18 to 35 in good health and CMV-seronegative.

The V gene is TRBV28, the J gene TRBJ1-1, with D uncertain. V dropped 1 base and J dropped 3 bases, with 15 bases sitting between them. Germline CDR1 MDHEN, CDR2 SYDVKM. CDR3 length equals 16 residues. The CDR3 loop is CASSLSLAVLDTEAFF. In DNA, the CDR3 is TGTGCCAGCAGTTTATCCCTCGCCGTCTTAGACACTGAAGCTTTCTTT.

This clone has just a few counts. This chain uses TRBV6-4 with TRBJ2-1, with TRBD2 identical over 10 bases. The CDR3 length is 15 residues. Trimming took 4 bases from V and 6 from J; bases not matched to a gene: 6. Per germline, CDR1 MRHNA and CDR2 SNTAGT. The CDR3 DNA reads as TGTGCCAGCAGTGTAGCGGGGGGAACCACCAATGAGCAGTTCTTC. Its protein product is CASSVAGGTTNEQFF.

V is TRBV28 and J is TRBJ2-5, with 7 bases aligning to TRBD2. The J call may not be correct, given that the DNA end is closer to TRBJ2-7. CDR3 size: 15 residues. Germline values: CDR1 MDHEN, CDR2 SYDVKM. In DNA, the CDR3 is TGTGCCAGCAGTTACGTCGGGACTAATACCTACGAGCAGTACTTC. Amino acid sequence: CASSYVGTNTYEQYF.

The chain couples TRBV18 to TRBJ2-7; perhaps TRBD2 as D (5 bases). Per germline, CDR1 KGHSH and CDR2 LQKENI. Deletions cut 3 bases from V and 2 bases from J, with 8 bases between. This CDR3 contains 13 residues. The chain's CDR3 is CASSPGRPYEQYF. In DNA form, the CDR3 reads TGTGCCAGCTCACCGGGGAGACCCTACGAGCAGTACTTC.

The CDR3 reads CASSFTLYEQYF. DNA of the CDR3: TGTGCCAGCAGTTTCACTCTATACGAGCAGTACTTC. The V gene is TRBV7-2, the J gene TRBJ2-7; D is unresolved. The V end was cut by 6 bases, the J end by 4 bases, with 10 bases between. Per germline, CDR1 SGHTA and CDR2 FQGNSA. This CDR3 spans 12 amino acids.

The rearrangement uses TRBV14 and TRBJ2-1, with a tentative D call TRBD2 (5 bases). Germline assignment: CDR1 SGHDN and CDR2 FVKESK. The CDR3 has 13 amino acids. V lost 1 base and J 8 bases, leaving 9 bases between the germline ends. DNA for the CDR3: TGTGCCAGCAGCCAAGCTGAGGGCTATGAGCAGTTCTTC. Encoded protein: CASSQAEGYEQFF.

The chain uses TRBV4-1 and TRBJ1-1, with D perhaps TRBD1 (6 bases). V was trimmed by 1 base and J by 0 bases, leaving 9 bases between them. The CDR3 spans 15 residues. Germline CDR1 and CDR2: MGHRA and YSYEKL. The CDR3 is CASSQVGQMNTEAFF. In nucleotides, the CDR3 is TGCGCCAGCAGCCAAGTGGGACAAATGAACACTGAAGCTTTCTTT.

This chain connects TRBV6-5 to TRBJ2-1; a weak D match, TRBD1 (5 bases). Germline V gives CDR1 MNHEY, CDR2 SVGAGI. This CDR3 is built from 15 residues. Trimming cost V 2 bases and J 2 bases, with 10 bases left between them. The CDR3 DNA reads TGTGCCAGCAGTTACCCAGGGTCTCCCTACAATGAGCAGTTCTTC. Translated: CASSYPGSPYNEQFF.

This chain links TRBV4-1 with TRBJ1-5, with D unresolved. This CDR3 comprises 14 residues. Germline loops: CDR1 MGHRA, CDR2 YSYEKL. V was shortened by 4 bases and J by 7 bases, with 14 bases between the two germline ends. The CDR3 here is CASSRMDGVQPQHF. CDR3 in DNA: TGCGCCAGCAGCCGAATGGATGGAGTCCAGCCCCAGCATTTT.

The chain links TRBV10-3 to TRBJ2-1; TRBD2 aligns across 7 bases. Germline V gene sequence: CDR1 ENHRY, CDR2 SYGVKD. The CDR3 runs 12 residues. V shed 3 bases and J 7 bases; nucleotides not matched to a gene: 0. The CDR3 DNA sequence: TGTGCCATCAGTGAACTAGCGAATGAGCAGTTCTTC. It codes for CAISELANEQFF.

V and J are TRBV7-2 and TRBJ1-2; D remains ambiguous. The CDR3 is 13 amino acids. Germline V lookup: CDR1 SGHTA, CDR2 FQGNSA. V lost 5 bases and J lost 0, with 7 bases in between. CDR3 amino acids: CASSRVTNYGYTF. CDR3 DNA: TGTGCCAGCAGCCGGGTGACTAACTATGGCTACACCTTC.

The chain couples TRBV7-2 to TRBJ2-5; perhaps TRBD1 as D (5 bases). V lost 5 bases, J lost 5 bases, and 15 bases lay in between. CDR1 SGHTA and CDR2 FQGNSA come from the germline V gene. The CDR3 loop spans 14 amino acids. The chain's CDR3 is CASSPHSGLETQYF. The CDR3 DNA follows: TGTGCCAGCAGCCCTCACTCAGGGTTGGAGACCCAGTACTTC.

There are a few counts of this clone. This chain joins TRBV19 and TRBJ2-3; weak D call: TRBD2 (7 bases). Trimming shortened V by 3 bases and J by 1 base, and 14 bases separated the two germline ends. Per germline, CDR1 LNHDA and CDR2 SQIVND (reference sequence). The CDR3 is 16 residues long. The CDR3 spells CASSMGGGPRTDTQYF. CDR3 sequence (DNA): TGTGCCAGTAGTATGGGCGGGGGCCCCCGCACAGATACGCAGTATTTT.

The rearrangement links TRBV7-9 to TRBJ1-3, with 7 bases aligning to TRBD1. The CDR3 covers 16 residues. Trimming took 0 bases from V and 5 from J; bases not matched to a gene: 7. From germline, CDR1 is SEHNR and CDR2 FQNEAQ (reference sequence). The CDR3 coding sequence is TGTGCCAGCAGCTTAGCCACGACAGGGTGGAGAAACACCATATATTTT. Protein product: CASSLATTGWRNTIYF.

J is TRBJ2-7 and V is TRBV7-6; 9 nucleotides agree with TRBD1. With V trimmed by 0 bases and J by 2 bases, 2 bases remained unmatched. The CDR3 has 15 residues. Germline values: CDR1 SGHVS, CDR2 FNYEAQ. The CDR3: CASSLAGDRAYEQYF. As DNA, the CDR3 is TGTGCCAGCAGCTTAGCAGGGGACAGGGCCTACGAGCAGTACTTC.

The chain has TRBV4-3 and TRBJ1-2; no firm D call. There are 15 residues in the CDR3. The V gene lost 1 base and the J gene lost 4 bases, with 13 bases spanning the gap. Germline assignment: CDR1 LGHNA and CDR2 YSLEER. The CDR3 protein is CASSQGGGSVYGYTF. In DNA, the CDR3 is TGCGCCAGCAGCCAAGGCGGTGGATCAGTCTATGGCTACACCTTC.

CDR3 sequence: CASSFAGGEQYF. DNA of the CDR3: TGTGCCAGCAGCTTCGCAGGTGGCGAGCAGTACTTC. The chain couples TRBV11-2 to TRBJ2-7; D is undetermined. CDR3 length: 12 amino acids. The V and J ends lost 3 bases and 6 bases respectively, with 9 bases between them. CDR1 SGHAT and CDR2 FQNNGV come from the germline V gene.

The genes are TRBV6-5 and TRBJ2-5, with D perhaps TRBD2 (6 bases). The J call could be wrong; TRBJ2-7 is a better fit for the DNA end. CDR1 and CDR2 from the germline V gene are MNHEY and SVGAGI. This CDR3 spans 15 amino acids. CDR3 in DNA: TGTGCCAGCAGCAGAGGAGGGTTCCCTTCCTACGAGCAGTACTTC. Protein product: CASSRGGFPSYEQYF.

V gene TRBV2 combines with J gene TRBJ1-1; D unresolved. V was clipped by 2 bases and J by 7 bases, with 5 bases between them. This CDR3 comprises 11 residues. The germline gives CDR1 SNHLY, CDR2 FYNNEI. The CDR3 nucleotides are TGTGCCAGCAGTGAACTCGGTGAAGCTTTCTTT. Its translation is CASSELGEAFF.

The chain's CDR3 is CASSPRRGGKETQYF. The CDR3 nucleotides are TGTGCCAGCAGCCCAAGGCGGGGGGGTAAAGAGACCCAGTACTTC. This chain links TRBV9 with TRBJ2-5; 9 bases map to TRBD2. J lost 3 bases, V lost 4 bases, and 7 bases had no gene match. In germline, CDR1 is SGDLS, CDR2 YYNGEE. This CDR3 comprises 15 residues.

This chain uses TRBV5-6 with TRBJ2-5; TRBD2 is a possible D gene (6 bases). The ends were cut back, 0 bases at V and 2 bases at J, with 14 bases in the middle. CDR3 length equals 16 residues. Germline lookup yields CDR1 SGHDT and CDR2 YYEEEE. Written as DNA, the CDR3 is TGTGCCAGCAGCTTGGGTGGAGGGGCGGAACAAGAGACCCAGTACTTC. It yields the protein CASSLGGGAEQETQYF.

As DNA, the CDR3 is TGTGCCAGCTCACCATCAGGTAGCAATCAGCCCCAGCATTTT. This translates into CASSPSGSNQPQHF. The rearrangement uses TRBV18 and TRBJ1-5; no firm D call. The germline gives CDR1 KGHSH, CDR2 LQKENI. The CDR3 is 14 residues long. Trimming stripped 2 bases from V and 0 bases from J, with 5 bases between. Using reference TRBV18 and TRBJ1-5 for the parts outside the CDR3, the full variable domain is NAGVMQNPRHLVRRRGQEARLRCSPMKGHSHVYWYRQLPEEGLKFMVYLQKENIIDESGMPKERFSAEFPKEGPSILRIQQVVRGDSAAYFCASSPSGSNQPQHFGDGTRLSIL.

CDR3 nucleotide sequence: TGTGCCAGTAGTCGAGGTGCGGGGGATTGGGCTTCACCCCTCCACTTT. The encoded protein is CASSRGAGDWASPLHF. The J gene is TRBJ1-6, the V gene TRBV19; D possibly corresponds to TRBD1 (5 bases). Germline values: CDR1 LNHDA, CDR2 SQIVND (reference sequence). Between the trimmed V and J ends, which lost 5 bases and 9 bases, there was a span of 20 bases. The CDR3 has 16 amino acids.